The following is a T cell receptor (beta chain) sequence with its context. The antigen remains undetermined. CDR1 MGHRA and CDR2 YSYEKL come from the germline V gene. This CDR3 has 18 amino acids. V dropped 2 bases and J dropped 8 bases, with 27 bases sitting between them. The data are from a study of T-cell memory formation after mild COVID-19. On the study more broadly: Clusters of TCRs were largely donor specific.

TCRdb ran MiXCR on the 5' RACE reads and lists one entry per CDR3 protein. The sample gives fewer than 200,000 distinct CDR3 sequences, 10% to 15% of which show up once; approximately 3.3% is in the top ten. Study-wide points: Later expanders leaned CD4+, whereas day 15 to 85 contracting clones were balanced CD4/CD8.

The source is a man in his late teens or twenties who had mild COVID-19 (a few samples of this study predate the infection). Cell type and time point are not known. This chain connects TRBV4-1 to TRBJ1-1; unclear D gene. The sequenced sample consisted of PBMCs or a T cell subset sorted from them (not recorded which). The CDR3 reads CASSQPPVLSKGIVEAFF. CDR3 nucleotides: TGCGCCAGCAGCCAACCGCCGGTTTTGTCAAAGGGAATAGTCGAAGCTTTCTTT.